This TCR beta chain appears in the sequencing data of a study of identical twins. This clonotype was observed at least ten times. Per germline, CDR1 SQVTM and CDR2 ANQGSEA. V was clipped by 7 bases and J by 8 bases; unmatched bases: 7. The CDR3 spans 13 residues. A universal primer site came from template switching; cDNA carried unique molecular identifiers. Each CDR3 protein gets one entry after TCRdb re-called the 5' RACE reads with MiXCR. Of 640,000 or so distinct CDR3 sequences in the sample, 5.5% to 6.5% were seen once. The sequenced sample consisted of naive T cells sorted from blood. The chain has TRBV29-1 and TRBJ1-4, with 10 bases lining up with TRBD1. This TCR was sampled from a man aged 18 to 30 in good health. The CDR3 reads CSARQGASEKLFF. The CDR3 coding sequence is TGCAGCGCACGACAGGGGGCTTCGGAAAAACTGTTTTTT.